One sample yielded the 32 T cell receptor beta chains listed below, sequenced in a study of T cells after yellow fever vaccination. TCRdb analysed the 5' RACE reads with MiXCR anew, one entry per CDR3 protein. Seen here are 610,000 or so distinct CDR3 sequences, more than 9% observed once, and the top ten hold about 15%. Sample: PBMCs, taken on the day of the yellow fever booster vaccination. These receptors came from a man aged 25 to 40 who received the YFV17D yellow fever vaccine.

The J gene is TRBJ1-1, the V gene TRBV6-1, with 8 bases matching TRBD1. Germline CDR1 is MNHNS and CDR2 is SASEGT. The CDR3 runs 15 residues. V lost 7 bases to trimming and J lost 0 bases; unmatched junction nucleotides: 7. CDR3 residues: CASKKDRVMNTEAFF. In DNA form, the CDR3 reads TGTGCCAGCAAGAAGGACAGGGTCATGAACACTGAAGCTTTCTTT.

This sequence joins TRBV2 and TRBJ2-3, with D perhaps matching TRBD1 (6 bases). Germline lookup yields CDR1 SNHLY and CDR2 FYNNEI. The CDR3 contains 15 residues. V lost 6 bases, J lost 0 bases, and 13 bases lay in between. The CDR3 reads CASSVQGASTDTQYF. In DNA, the CDR3 is TGTGCCAGCAGCGTACAGGGAGCTAGCACAGATACGCAGTATTTT.

The table lists this clonotype with a few counts. This chain links TRBV6-2 or TRBV6-3 with TRBJ2-5, with 7 bases lining up with TRBD2. This CDR3 is 15 amino acids long. After removal of 2 bases from V and 3 bases from J, the junction contained 6 bases not matched to a gene. Germline lookup yields CDR1 MNHEY and CDR2 SVGEGT. Here the CDR3 DNA reads TGTGCCAGCAGTTACACTTGGGACTACAAAGAGACCCAGTACTTC. The encoded protein is CASSYTWDYKETQYF.

The J gene is TRBJ1-2, the V gene TRBV19; D uncertain. This CDR3 is 13 amino acids long. Trimming took 7 bases from V and 5 from J, leaving 14 bases between them. Germline V CDR1 and CDR2: LNHDA, SQIVND (reference sequence). The CDR3 is CASTFGTEYGYTF. In DNA form, the CDR3 reads TGTGCCAGTACCTTCGGTACGGAGTATGGCTACACCTTC.

There are a few counts of this clonotype. V usage is TRBV10-1 and J usage is TRBJ2-1, with 8 bases aligning to TRBD2. Germline CDR1 WNHNN, CDR2 SYGVQD (reference sequence). The CDR3 runs 17 residues. After removal of 6 bases from V and 0 bases from J, the junction contained 10 bases not matched to a gene. The DNA of the CDR3 is TGCGCCAGCAGAGGCGGGAGGTTCGGGAGCTCCTACAATGAGCAGTTCTTC. Translated: CASRGGRFGSSYNEQFF.

This clonotype was found a few times. The chain carries TRBV3-1 and TRBJ2-1, with 9 bases that match TRBD2. After removal of 2 bases from V and 3 bases from J, the junction contained 2 bases not matched to a gene. Germline values: CDR1 LGHDT, CDR2 YNNKEL (reference sequence). The CDR3 runs 15 residues. CDR3: CASSQTSGYYNEQFF. The CDR3 coding sequence is TGTGCCAGCAGCCAAACTAGCGGGTACTACAATGAGCAGTTCTTC.

This clonotype was seen only a few times. The V call is TRBV5-1, the J call TRBJ1-5; D gene uncertain. Trimming cost V 4 bases and J 7 bases, with 18 bases left between them. The CDR3 has 15 residues. CDR1 is SGHRS, CDR2 YFSETQ, per germline. CDR3 amino acids: CASSTLPGSQQPQHF. Here the CDR3 DNA reads TGCGCCAGCAGCACCCTCCCGGGATCACAGCAGCCCCAGCATTTT. Based on the CDR3 plus reference TRBV5-1 and TRBJ1-5, the full variable domain is KAGVTQTPRYLIKTRGQQVTLSCSPISGHRSVSWYQQTPGQGLQFLFEYFSETQRNKGNFPGRFSGRQFSNSRSEMNVSTLELGDSALYLCASSTLPGSQQPQHFGDGTRLSIL.

This rearrangement joins TRBV20-1 to TRBJ2-7; D is tentatively TRBD1 or TRBD2 (5 bases each). The CDR3 contains 14 residues. Germline assignment: CDR1 DFQATT and CDR2 SNEGSKA (reference sequence). V was clipped by 6 bases and J by 4 bases, with 19 bases between them. The CDR3 is CSAQPGTGSYEQYF. The CDR3 nucleotides read TGCAGTGCCCAGCCCGGGACGGGGTCGTACGAGCAGTACTTC.

This clonotype has more than one count but fewer than ten. CDR3 sequence (DNA): TGTGCCAGCAGCTCCCCGCGAGCATGGGAGCAGTACTTC. Protein sequence: CASSSPRAWEQYF. This chain uses TRBV7-2 with TRBJ2-7; D is undetermined. With 4 bases removed from V and 7 bases from J, the gap between germline ends came to 14 bases. The germline V gene has CDR1 SGHTA and CDR2 FQGNSA. The CDR3 has 13 residues.

This chain uses TRBV5-1 with TRBJ2-1; TRBD1 matches 8 bases. V shed 4 bases, J shed 8 bases, and the junction held 11 bases outside the gene matches. Germline-derived CDR1 and CDR2 are SGHRS and YFSETQ. The CDR3 has 15 residues. The DNA for the CDR3 is TGCGCCAGCAGCCCCGACCGGACAGGGACCCATGAGCAGTTCTTC. Translated: CASSPDRTGTHEQFF.

The table lists this clonotype with a few counts. The chain recombines TRBV3-1 with TRBJ2-1; 7 bases map to TRBD2. This CDR3 spans 14 amino acids. Germline CDR1 reads LGHDT; CDR2 reads YNNKEL (reference sequence). V lost 1 base, J lost 6 bases, and 3 bases stayed unmatched. CDR3 protein: CASSQAGGGNEQFF. CDR3 nucleotide sequence: TGTGCCAGCAGCCAAGCGGGGGGAGGCAATGAGCAGTTCTTC.

This clonotype was observed at least ten times. This chain uses TRBV4-3 with TRBJ2-3; D call uncertain. This CDR3 contains 14 residues. The germline V gene has CDR1 LGHNA and CDR2 YSLEER. Trimming removed 4 bases from V and 4 bases from J, with 12 bases in between. The CDR3 DNA is TGCGCCAGCAGCCTCGGGTTTAGATCAGATACGCAGTATTTT. Translated, it gives CASSLGFRSDTQYF.

The chain recombines TRBV6-4 with TRBJ2-6; D is ambiguous. V lost 2 bases and J lost 0, with 8 bases in between. CDR3 length: 16 residues. CDR1 and CDR2 from the germline V gene are MRHNA and SNTAGT. CDR3 bases: TGTGCCAGCAGTGACCCCAGTCTCTCTGGGGCCAACGTCCTGACTTTC. Amino acids: CASSDPSLSGANVLTF.

This chain connects TRBV21-1 to TRBJ2-4; the table assigns TRBD1, which was not confirmed against the DNA. TRBV21-1 is an annotated pseudogene. CDR3 length equals 14 residues. The CDR3, as DNA: TGTGCCAGCAGCAAAACTGGGGGCAAAAACATTCAGTACTTC. As protein: CASSKTGGKNIQYF.

The chain links TRBV12-3 or TRBV12-4 to TRBJ1-2; D uncertain. The V and J ends lost 8 bases and 5 bases respectively, with 18 bases between them. The CDR3 has 14 amino acids. The CDR3 nucleotides read TGTGCCAGCTCTACACCGGGATACCAGTATGGCTACACCTTC. Protein product: CASSTPGYQYGYTF.

The V gene is TRBV9, the J gene TRBJ2-5; D is undetermined. From germline, CDR1 is SGDLS and CDR2 YYNGEE. The CDR3 runs to 14 residues. The V and J ends lost 0 bases and 2 bases respectively, with 8 bases between them. The CDR3 DNA reads as TGTGCCAGCAGCGTAGGGACGGCACAAGAGACCCAGTACTTC. It codes for CASSVGTAQETQYF.

The V call is TRBV4-1, the J call TRBJ2-6; 9 positions agree with TRBD2. There are 18 residues in the CDR3. V gave up 6 bases and J gave up 4 bases; unmatched junction bases: 13. Germline V CDR1 and CDR2: MGHRA, YSYEKL. The CDR3 loop is CASRGTSYTLSGANVLTF. The CDR3 bases are TGCGCCAGCAGGGGGACTAGCTATACGCTCTCGGGGGCCAACGTCCTGACTTTC.

The gene calls are TRBV9 and TRBJ2-7, with D possibly TRBD1 on 5 matching bases. CDR1 and CDR2 (germline): SGDLS, YYNGEE. The CDR3 length is 14 residues. The germline V and J ends were trimmed by 0 bases and 5 bases, with 12 bases remaining between them. The CDR3 loop is CASSVGQTVNEQYF. Here the CDR3 DNA reads TGTGCCAGCAGCGTAGGGCAGACAGTAAACGAGCAGTACTTC.

This clonotype was detected only a few times. The chain couples TRBV4-2 to TRBJ1-2; D not resolved. Germline V gene data show CDR1 as LGHNA and CDR2 as YNFKEQ. This CDR3 comprises 12 residues. Trimming removed 0 bases at V and 13 bases at J, with 12 bases between. The CDR3 DNA reads TGTGCCAGCAGCCAAGAGTTCGGGATTACCACCTTC. It specifies CASSQEFGITTF.

Only a few counts were recorded for this clonotype. This rearrangement joins TRBV29-1 to TRBJ2-4; 9 bases fit TRBD2. The CDR3 spans 16 residues. V shed 3 bases, J shed 6 bases, and the junction held 12 bases outside the gene matches. CDR1 is SQVTM and CDR2 is ANQGSEA in the germline V gene. CDR3 amino acids: CSVEIAGAGVGNIQYF. The CDR3 DNA reads as TGCAGCGTTGAGATAGCGGGAGCGGGGGTGGGAAACATTCAGTACTTC.

This clonotype has more than one count but fewer than ten. The chain has TRBV27 and TRBJ2-2; TRBD2 aligns across 8 bases. Germline trimming cut 4 bases from V and 7 bases from J; bases unmatched to any gene: 11. Germline V gene sequence: CDR1 MNHEY, CDR2 SMNVEV (reference sequence). The CDR3 totals 16 residues. CDR3 sequence (DNA): TGTGCCAGCAGTTCTCGGGGGACTAGAGGTATCGGGGAGCTGTTTTTT. It is translated as CASSSRGTRGIGELFF.

This clonotype was detected many times. This CDR3 is CASSSTGGQETQYF. The CDR3, as DNA: TGTGCCAGCAGTTCAACAGGGGGACAAGAGACCCAGTACTTC. J is TRBJ2-5 and V is TRBV6-5; 8 nucleotides match TRBD1. The CDR3 has 14 residues. J lost 2 bases, V lost 4 bases, and 3 bases had no gene match. Germline CDR1 is MNHEY and CDR2 is SVGAGI.

The gene calls are TRBV6-1 and TRBJ2-3, with TRBD2 matching over 11 bases. CDR1 and CDR2 (germline): MNHNS, SASEGT. The CDR3 runs 15 residues. V was pared by 7 bases and J by 1 base, with 4 bases of the junction left unmatched. The CDR3 sequence: CASTQLAGGTDTQYF. The CDR3 DNA sequence: TGTGCCAGCACCCAACTAGCGGGAGGCACAGATACGCAGTATTTT.

This clonotype has more than one count but fewer than ten. The chain links TRBV29-1 to TRBJ2-1; the D is unclear. The CDR3 has 13 amino acids. The germline V gene encodes CDR1 SQVTM and CDR2 ANQGSEA. The V end lost 7 bases, the J end lost 6 bases, and 16 bases lay between the germline ends. DNA for the CDR3: TGCAGCGCCGCAGATACGACCGCCAATGAGCAGTTCTTC. Protein sequence: CSAADTTANEQFF.

The chain couples TRBV5-1 to TRBJ2-1; 12 nucleotides agree with TRBD2. V lost 4 bases and J lost 0; bases outside the gene matches: 8. The V gene's germline CDR1 is SGHRS and CDR2 YFSETQ. This CDR3 region has 18 residues. The CDR3 is CASSDGTSGPRSYNEQFF. DNA for the CDR3: TGCGCCAGCAGCGACGGGACTAGCGGGCCCCGCTCCTACAATGAGCAGTTCTTC. Supplemented by reference TRBV5-1 and TRBJ2-1, the full variable domain reads KAGVTQTPRYLIKTRGQQVTLSCSPISGHRSVSWYQQTPGQGLQFLFEYFSETQRNKGNFPGRFSGRQFSNSRSEMNVSTLELGDSALYLCASSDGTSGPRSYNEQFFGPGTRLTVL.

This clonotype has just a few counts. The CDR3 loop reads CASSYRGTNQPQHF. The CDR3 DNA is TGTGCCAGCAGCTATCGGGGGACCAATCAGCCCCAGCATTTT. The V and J genes are TRBV5-5 and TRBJ1-5; a possible D gene is TRBD1 (5 bases). Trimming removed 3 bases at V and 3 bases at J, with 10 bases between. The CDR3 sequence is 14 residues long. CDR1 SGHKS and CDR2 YYEKEE come from the germline V gene (reference sequence).

This clonotype has just a few counts. The CDR3 DNA follows: TGCGCCAGCAGCTTGGGGGACAGCAGTCCCCAGTACTTC. As protein: CASSLGDSSPQYF. The V gene is TRBV5-1, the J gene TRBJ2-5; 7 bases are shared with TRBD1. V lost 0 bases and J lost 9; bases outside the gene matches: 5. Germline CDR1 reads SGHRS; CDR2 reads YFSETQ. This CDR3 has 13 amino acids. Complete variable domain (other parts from reference TRBV5-1 and TRBJ2-5): KAGVTQTPRYLIKTRGQQVTLSCSPISGHRSVSWYQQTPGQGLQFLFEYFSETQRNKGNFPGRFSGRQFSNSRSEMNVSTLELGDSALYLCASSLGDSSPQYFGPGTRLLVL.

The table lists this clonotype with a few counts. The chain joins TRBV28 to TRBJ2-1; D not certain. This CDR3 comprises 13 residues. The germline V gene encodes CDR1 MDHEN and CDR2 SYDVKM. Trimming cost V 4 bases and J 0 bases, with 4 bases left between them. CDR3 amino acids: CASSYPSYNEQFF. In DNA form, the CDR3 reads TGTGCCAGCAGTTATCCCTCCTACAATGAGCAGTTCTTC.

The chain combines TRBV15 with TRBJ2-1; 14 nucleotides match TRBD2. This CDR3 region has 15 residues. From germline, CDR1 is LNHNV and CDR2 YYDKDF (reference sequence). V gave up 6 bases and J gave up 8 bases; unmatched junction bases: 6. The CDR3 is CATSSGTSGSDEQFF. CDR3 nucleotides: TGTGCCACCAGTTCCGGGACTAGCGGGAGCGATGAGCAGTTCTTC.

V is TRBV6-5 and J is TRBJ2-5, with a tentative D call TRBD1 (7 bases). The CDR3 is 14 residues long. V lost 4 bases to trimming and J lost 5 bases, with 14 bases between them. Germline V gives CDR1 MNHEY, CDR2 SVGAGI. The CDR3 DNA sequence: TGTGCCAGCAGTTTCGCGACAGGGAGGGAGACCCAGTACTTC. Amino acids: CASSFATGRETQYF.

This clonotype was seen many times. The J gene is TRBJ2-2, the V gene TRBV18; no clear D. V shed 1 base and J shed 6 bases, with 3 bases lying between them. Germline loops: CDR1 KGHSH, CDR2 LQKENI. The CDR3 is 12 amino acids. The CDR3 sequence: CASSPLAGELFF. The CDR3 nucleotides read TGTGCCAGCTCACCACTAGCCGGGGAGCTGTTTTTT. The whole variable domain, filled in from reference TRBV18 and TRBJ2-2, reads NAGVMQNPRHLVRRRGQEARLRCSPMKGHSHVYWYRQLPEEGLKFMVYLQKENIIDESGMPKERFSAEFPKEGPSILRIQQVVRGDSAAYFCASSPLAGELFFGEGSRLTVL.

CDR3 loop: CASSWRNGRAGLDNEQFF. The CDR3 nucleotides are TGTGCCAGCAGCTGGAGGAACGGGAGGGCAGGTTTAGACAATGAGCAGTTCTTC. The chain employs TRBV11-1 and TRBJ2-1; the match to TRBD2 covers 8 bases. CDR1 and CDR2 (germline): SGHAT, FQDESV (reference sequence). Trimming cost V 4 bases and J 5 bases; bases outside gene matches: 16. This CDR3 is built from 18 residues.